This T cell receptor (beta chain) was sequenced for a study of metastatic and nonmetastatic thyroid tumors. In its sample, this clone was seen once. Trimming took 8 bases from V and 15 from J, leaving 32 bases between them. The CDR3 is 16 residues long. The germline V gene has CDR1 SNHLY and CDR2 FYNNEI. All patients reached thyroid surgery having received no treatment beforehand. With MiXCR, TCRdb called clones anew from the PCR reads. This table holds 21,000 or so clones, 10% to 15% found once. This chain joins TRBV2 and TRBJ2-1, with D possibly called TRBD1 or TRBD2 (5 bases each). The sequence was collected from a male donor with papillary thyroid cancer or a benign thyroid nodule (not recorded which). Some clones in this sample may be carry-over from other donors' samples. Sample: blood. The CDR3 bases are TGTGCCAGCGGGGCTGGGACGTTTAGCTCCTACAATGAGTGGTTCTTC. Translating it yields CASGAGTFSSYNEWFF.